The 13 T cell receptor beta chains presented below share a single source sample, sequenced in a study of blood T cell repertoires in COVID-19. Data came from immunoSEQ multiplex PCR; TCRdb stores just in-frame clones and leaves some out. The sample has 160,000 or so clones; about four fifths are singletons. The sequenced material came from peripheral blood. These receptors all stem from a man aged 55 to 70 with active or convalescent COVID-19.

CDR3 bases: TGCAGCGTTGACGAGGGACAGGGCGGGGGAAACTATGGCTACACCTTC. As protein: CSVDEGQGGGNYGYTF. The V gene is TRBV29-1, the J gene TRBJ1-2; 9 bases are shared with TRBD1. Looked up from germline, CDR1 is SQVTM and CDR2 is ANQGSEA. The V gene end was trimmed by 3 bases and the J gene end by 2 bases; junction bases not matched to a gene: 10. CDR3 length: 16 residues.

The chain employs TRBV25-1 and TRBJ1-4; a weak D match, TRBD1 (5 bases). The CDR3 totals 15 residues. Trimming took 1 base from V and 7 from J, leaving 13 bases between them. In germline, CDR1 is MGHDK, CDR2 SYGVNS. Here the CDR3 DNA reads TGTGCCAGCAGTGAATTACGGGGGAGGGGTGAAAAACTGTTTTTT. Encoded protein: CASSELRGRGEKLFF. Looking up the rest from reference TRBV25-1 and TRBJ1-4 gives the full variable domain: EADIYQTPRYLVIGTGKKITLECSQTMGHDKMYWYQQDPGMELHLIHYSYGVNSTEKGDLSSESTVSRIRTEHFPLTLESARPSHTSQYLCASSELRGRGEKLFFGSGTQLSVL.

In nucleotides, the CDR3 is TGTGCCATCAGGGGACAGGCCCAAGAGACCCAGTACTTC. Residues: CAIRGQAQETQYF. J is TRBJ2-5 and V is TRBV10-3; 8 positions agree with TRBD1. V lost 6 bases to trimming and J lost 1 base; unmatched junction nucleotides: 1. This CDR3 has 13 amino acids. CDR1 and CDR2 (germline): ENHRY, SYGVKD.

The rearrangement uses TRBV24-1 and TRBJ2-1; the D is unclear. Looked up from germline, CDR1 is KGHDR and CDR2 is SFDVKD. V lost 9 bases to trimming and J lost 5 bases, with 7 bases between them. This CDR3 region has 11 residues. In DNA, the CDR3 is TGTGCCACCTCTTCTAACAATGAGCAGTTCTTC. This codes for CATSSNNEQFF.

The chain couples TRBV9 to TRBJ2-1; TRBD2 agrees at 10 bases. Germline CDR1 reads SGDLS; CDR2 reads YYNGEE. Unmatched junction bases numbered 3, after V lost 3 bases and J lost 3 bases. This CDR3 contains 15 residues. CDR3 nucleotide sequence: TGTGCCAGCAGCGCTAGCGGGGGTTACTACAATGAGCAGTTCTTC. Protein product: CASSASGGYYNEQFF.

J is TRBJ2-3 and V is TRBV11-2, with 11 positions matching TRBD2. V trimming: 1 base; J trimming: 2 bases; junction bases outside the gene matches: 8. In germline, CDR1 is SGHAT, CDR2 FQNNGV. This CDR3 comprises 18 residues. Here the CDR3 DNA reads TGTGCCAGCAGCTTAGCGGGTAGGACTAGCGGGCACACAGATACGCAGTATTTT. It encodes CASSLAGRTSGHTDTQYF.

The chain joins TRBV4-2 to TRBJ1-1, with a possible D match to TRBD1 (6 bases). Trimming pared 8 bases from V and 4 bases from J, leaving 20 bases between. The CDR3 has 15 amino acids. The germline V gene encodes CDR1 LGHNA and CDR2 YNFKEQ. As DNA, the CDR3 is TGTGCCAGCGCGCACTACAGGGAGATAGGCACTGAAGCTTTCTTT. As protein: CASAHYREIGTEAFF.

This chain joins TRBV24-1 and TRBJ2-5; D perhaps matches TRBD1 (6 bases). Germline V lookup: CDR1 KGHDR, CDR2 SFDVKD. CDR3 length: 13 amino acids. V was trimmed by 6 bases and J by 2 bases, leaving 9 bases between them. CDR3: CATSLQGQETQYF. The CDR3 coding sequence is TGTGCCACCAGTTTACAGGGTCAAGAGACCCAGTACTTC.

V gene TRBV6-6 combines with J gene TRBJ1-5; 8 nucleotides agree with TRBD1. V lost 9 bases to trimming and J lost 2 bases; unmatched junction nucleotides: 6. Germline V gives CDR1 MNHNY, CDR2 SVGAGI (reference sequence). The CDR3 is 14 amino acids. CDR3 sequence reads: CASETGVGNQPQHF. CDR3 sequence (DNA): TGTGCCAGTGAGACAGGGGTAGGCAATCAGCCCCAGCATTTT.

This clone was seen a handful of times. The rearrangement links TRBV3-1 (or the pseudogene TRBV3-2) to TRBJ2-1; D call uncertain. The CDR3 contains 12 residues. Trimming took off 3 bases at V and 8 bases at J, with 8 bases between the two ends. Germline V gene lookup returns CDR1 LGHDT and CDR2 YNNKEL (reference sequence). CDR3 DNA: TGTGCCAGCAGCCAGGCCTCTTATGAGCAGTTCTTC. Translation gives CASSQASYEQFF.

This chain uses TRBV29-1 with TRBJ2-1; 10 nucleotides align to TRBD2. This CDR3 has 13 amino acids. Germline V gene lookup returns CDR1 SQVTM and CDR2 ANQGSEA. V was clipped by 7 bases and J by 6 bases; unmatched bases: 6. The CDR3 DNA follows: TGCAGCGGACGACTAGCGGGTCTCAATGAGCAGTTCTTC. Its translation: CSGRLAGLNEQFF.

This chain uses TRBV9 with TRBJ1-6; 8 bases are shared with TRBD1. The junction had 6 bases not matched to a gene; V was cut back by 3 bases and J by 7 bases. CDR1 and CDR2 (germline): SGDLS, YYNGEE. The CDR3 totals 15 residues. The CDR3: CASSALDRVNSPLHF. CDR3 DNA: TGTGCCAGCAGCGCCTTGGACAGGGTGAATTCACCCCTCCACTTT. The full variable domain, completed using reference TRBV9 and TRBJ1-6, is DSGVTQTPKHLITATGQRVTLRCSPRSGDLSVYWYQQSLDQGLQFLIQYYNGEERAKGNILERFSAQQFPDLHSELNLSSLELGDSALYFCASSALDRVNSPLHFGNGTRLTVT.

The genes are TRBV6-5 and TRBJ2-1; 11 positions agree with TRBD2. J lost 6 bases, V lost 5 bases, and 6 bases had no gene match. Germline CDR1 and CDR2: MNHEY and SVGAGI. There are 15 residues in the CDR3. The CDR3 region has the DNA TGTGCCAGCAGTCCTAGACTAGCGGGACTCAATGAGCAGTTCTTC. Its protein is CASSPRLAGLNEQFF.